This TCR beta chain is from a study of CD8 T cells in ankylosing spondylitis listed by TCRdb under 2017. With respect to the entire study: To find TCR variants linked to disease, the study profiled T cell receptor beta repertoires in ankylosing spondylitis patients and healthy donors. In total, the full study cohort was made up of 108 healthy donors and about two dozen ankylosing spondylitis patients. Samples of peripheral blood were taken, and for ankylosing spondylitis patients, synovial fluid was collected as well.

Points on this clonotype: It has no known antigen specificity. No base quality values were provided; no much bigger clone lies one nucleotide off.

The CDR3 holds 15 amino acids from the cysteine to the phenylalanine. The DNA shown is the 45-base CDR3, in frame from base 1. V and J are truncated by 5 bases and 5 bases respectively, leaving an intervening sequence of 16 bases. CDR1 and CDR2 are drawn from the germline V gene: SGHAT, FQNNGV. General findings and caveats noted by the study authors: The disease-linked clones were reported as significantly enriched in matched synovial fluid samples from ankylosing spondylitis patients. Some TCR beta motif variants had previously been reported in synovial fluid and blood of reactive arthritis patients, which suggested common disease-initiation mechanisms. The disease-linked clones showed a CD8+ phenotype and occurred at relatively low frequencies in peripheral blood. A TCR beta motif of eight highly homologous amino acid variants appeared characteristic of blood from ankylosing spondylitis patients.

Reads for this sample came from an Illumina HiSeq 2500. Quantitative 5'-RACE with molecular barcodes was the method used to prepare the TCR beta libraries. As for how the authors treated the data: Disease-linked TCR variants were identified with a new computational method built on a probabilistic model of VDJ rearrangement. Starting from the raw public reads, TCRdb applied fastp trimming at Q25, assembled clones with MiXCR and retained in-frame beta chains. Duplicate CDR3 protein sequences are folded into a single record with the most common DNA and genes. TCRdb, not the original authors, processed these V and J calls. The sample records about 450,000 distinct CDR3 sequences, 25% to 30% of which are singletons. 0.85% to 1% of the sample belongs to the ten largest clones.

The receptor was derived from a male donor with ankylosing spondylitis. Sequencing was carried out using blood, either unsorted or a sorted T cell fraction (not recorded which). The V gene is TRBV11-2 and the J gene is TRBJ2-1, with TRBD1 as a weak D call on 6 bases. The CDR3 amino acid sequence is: CASSRGGGHDNEQFF. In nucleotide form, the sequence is TGTGCCAGCAGCCGCGGTGGGGGCCACGACAATGAGCAGTTCTTC.